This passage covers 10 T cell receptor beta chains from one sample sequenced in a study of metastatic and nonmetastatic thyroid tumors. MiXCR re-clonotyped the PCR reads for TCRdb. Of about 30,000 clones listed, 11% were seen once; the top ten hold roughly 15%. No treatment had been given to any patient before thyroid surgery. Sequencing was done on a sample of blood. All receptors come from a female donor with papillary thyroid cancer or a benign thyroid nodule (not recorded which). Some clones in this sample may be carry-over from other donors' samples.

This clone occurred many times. The CDR3 loop is CASSLGAGAYEQYF. In DNA form, the CDR3 reads TGTGCCAGCAGCCTAGGGGCGGGGGCCTACGAGCAGTACTTC. The chain links TRBV6-2 or TRBV6-3 to TRBJ2-7, with TRBD2 identical over 7 bases. The germline CDR1 and CDR2 sequences are MNHEY and SVGEGT. Trimming took 6 bases from V and 2 from J; bases not matched to a gene: 7. The CDR3 contains 14 residues.

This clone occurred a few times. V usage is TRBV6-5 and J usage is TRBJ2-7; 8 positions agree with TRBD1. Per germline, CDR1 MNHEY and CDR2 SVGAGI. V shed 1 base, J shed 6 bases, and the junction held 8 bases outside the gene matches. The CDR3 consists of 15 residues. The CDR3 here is CASSYLRTGYPEQYF. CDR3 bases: TGTGCCAGCAGTTACTTACGGACAGGGTATCCCGAGCAGTACTTC.

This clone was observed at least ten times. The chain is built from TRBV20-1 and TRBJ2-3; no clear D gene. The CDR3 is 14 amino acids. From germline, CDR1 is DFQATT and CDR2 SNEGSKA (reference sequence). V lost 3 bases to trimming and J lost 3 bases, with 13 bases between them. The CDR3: CSARRPPGTDTQYF. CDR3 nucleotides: TGCAGTGCTAGGCGCCCCCCCGGGACAGATACGCAGTATTTT.

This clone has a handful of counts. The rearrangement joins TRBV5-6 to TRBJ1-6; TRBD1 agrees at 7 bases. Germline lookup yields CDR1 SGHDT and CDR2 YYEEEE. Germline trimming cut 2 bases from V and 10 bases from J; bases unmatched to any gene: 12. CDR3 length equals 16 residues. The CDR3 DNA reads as TGTGCCAGCAGCTTAAGGCGACAGGGTACCAGGTCACCCCTCCACTTT. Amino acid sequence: CASSLRRQGTRSPLHF.

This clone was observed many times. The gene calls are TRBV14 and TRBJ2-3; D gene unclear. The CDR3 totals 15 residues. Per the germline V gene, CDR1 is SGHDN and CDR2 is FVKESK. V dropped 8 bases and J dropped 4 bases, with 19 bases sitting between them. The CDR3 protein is CASGPPPPPADTQYF. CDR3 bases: TGTGCCAGCGGCCCCCCCCCCCCCCCGGCAGATACGCAGTATTTT.

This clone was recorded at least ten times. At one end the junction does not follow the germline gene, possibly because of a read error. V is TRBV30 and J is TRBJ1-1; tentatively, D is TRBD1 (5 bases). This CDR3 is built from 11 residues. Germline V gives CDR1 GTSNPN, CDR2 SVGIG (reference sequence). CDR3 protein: CASNWGGPGIF. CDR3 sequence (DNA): TGTGCCTCCAATTGGGGGGGTCCGGGGATTTTT. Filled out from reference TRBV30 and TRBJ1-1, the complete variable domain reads SQTIHQWPATLVQPVGSPLSLECTVEGTSNPNLYWYRQAAGRGLQLLFYSVGIGQISSEVPQNLSASRPQDRQFILSSKKLLLSDSGFYLCASNWGGPGIFGQGTRLTVV.

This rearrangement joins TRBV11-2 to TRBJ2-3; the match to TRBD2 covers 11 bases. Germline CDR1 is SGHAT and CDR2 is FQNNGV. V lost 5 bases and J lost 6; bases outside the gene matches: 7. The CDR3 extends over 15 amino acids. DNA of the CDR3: TGTGCCAGCAGCCTCCTAGCGGGAGGTGGCGATACGCAGTATTTT. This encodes CASSLLAGGGDTQYF.

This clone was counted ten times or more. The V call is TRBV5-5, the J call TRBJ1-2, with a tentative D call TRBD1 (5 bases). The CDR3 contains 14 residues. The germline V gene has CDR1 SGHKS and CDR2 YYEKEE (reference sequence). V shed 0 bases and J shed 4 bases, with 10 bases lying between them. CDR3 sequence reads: CASSLAGPLYGYTF. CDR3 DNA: TGTGCCAGCAGCTTGGCAGGGCCCCTCTATGGCTACACCTTC.

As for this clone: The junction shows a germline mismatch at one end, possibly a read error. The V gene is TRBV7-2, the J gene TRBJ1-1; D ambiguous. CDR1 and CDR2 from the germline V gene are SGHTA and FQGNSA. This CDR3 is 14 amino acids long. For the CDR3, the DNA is TGTGTCAGCAGTCCCACCACCTTAAACACTGAAGCTTTCTTT. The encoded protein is CVSSPTTLNTEAFF.

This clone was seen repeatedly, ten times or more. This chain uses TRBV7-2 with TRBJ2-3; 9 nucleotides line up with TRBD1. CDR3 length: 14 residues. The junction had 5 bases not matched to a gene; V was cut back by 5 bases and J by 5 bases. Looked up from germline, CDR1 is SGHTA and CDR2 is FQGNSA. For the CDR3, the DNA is TGTGCCAGCAGCCCTGGACAGGGGCGAGATACGCAGTATTTT. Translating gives CASSPGQGRDTQYF.